This T cell receptor (beta chain) is from a study of cytomegalovirus exposure and HLA in healthy donors. Study at large: Samples from HLA-typed donors yielded approximately 88 million unique TCRs in an early data release.

A few counts support this clone. The antigen is not known. Findings of the study overall: CMV serostatus was the sole immune exposure information available. Later examination showed HLA-associated TCR beta chains had greater clonal expansion than equally common others. A missense variant in DCLRE1C was later tied to TCR beta V- and J-gene trimming.

With 6 bases clipped from V and 4 bases from J, the junction kept 2 bases outside the gene matches. The CDR3 extends over 12 amino acids. The germline V gene has CDR1 LNHDA and CDR2 SQIVND (reference sequence). The PCR used 60 Vbeta and 13 Jbeta primers. The assay was immunoSEQ multiplex PCR, and TCRdb's table has in-frame clones only and misses some. The table has over 150,000 clones, about 65% seen once. The sample was PBMCs. The gene calls are TRBV19 and TRBJ1-2; 7 nucleotides match TRBD1. This TCR derives from a woman between 25 and 40 years old in good health and CMV-seronegative. The DNA of the CDR3 is TGTGCCAGTAGCGGGACAGTCTATGGCTACACCTTC. This gives the protein CASSGTVYGYTF.